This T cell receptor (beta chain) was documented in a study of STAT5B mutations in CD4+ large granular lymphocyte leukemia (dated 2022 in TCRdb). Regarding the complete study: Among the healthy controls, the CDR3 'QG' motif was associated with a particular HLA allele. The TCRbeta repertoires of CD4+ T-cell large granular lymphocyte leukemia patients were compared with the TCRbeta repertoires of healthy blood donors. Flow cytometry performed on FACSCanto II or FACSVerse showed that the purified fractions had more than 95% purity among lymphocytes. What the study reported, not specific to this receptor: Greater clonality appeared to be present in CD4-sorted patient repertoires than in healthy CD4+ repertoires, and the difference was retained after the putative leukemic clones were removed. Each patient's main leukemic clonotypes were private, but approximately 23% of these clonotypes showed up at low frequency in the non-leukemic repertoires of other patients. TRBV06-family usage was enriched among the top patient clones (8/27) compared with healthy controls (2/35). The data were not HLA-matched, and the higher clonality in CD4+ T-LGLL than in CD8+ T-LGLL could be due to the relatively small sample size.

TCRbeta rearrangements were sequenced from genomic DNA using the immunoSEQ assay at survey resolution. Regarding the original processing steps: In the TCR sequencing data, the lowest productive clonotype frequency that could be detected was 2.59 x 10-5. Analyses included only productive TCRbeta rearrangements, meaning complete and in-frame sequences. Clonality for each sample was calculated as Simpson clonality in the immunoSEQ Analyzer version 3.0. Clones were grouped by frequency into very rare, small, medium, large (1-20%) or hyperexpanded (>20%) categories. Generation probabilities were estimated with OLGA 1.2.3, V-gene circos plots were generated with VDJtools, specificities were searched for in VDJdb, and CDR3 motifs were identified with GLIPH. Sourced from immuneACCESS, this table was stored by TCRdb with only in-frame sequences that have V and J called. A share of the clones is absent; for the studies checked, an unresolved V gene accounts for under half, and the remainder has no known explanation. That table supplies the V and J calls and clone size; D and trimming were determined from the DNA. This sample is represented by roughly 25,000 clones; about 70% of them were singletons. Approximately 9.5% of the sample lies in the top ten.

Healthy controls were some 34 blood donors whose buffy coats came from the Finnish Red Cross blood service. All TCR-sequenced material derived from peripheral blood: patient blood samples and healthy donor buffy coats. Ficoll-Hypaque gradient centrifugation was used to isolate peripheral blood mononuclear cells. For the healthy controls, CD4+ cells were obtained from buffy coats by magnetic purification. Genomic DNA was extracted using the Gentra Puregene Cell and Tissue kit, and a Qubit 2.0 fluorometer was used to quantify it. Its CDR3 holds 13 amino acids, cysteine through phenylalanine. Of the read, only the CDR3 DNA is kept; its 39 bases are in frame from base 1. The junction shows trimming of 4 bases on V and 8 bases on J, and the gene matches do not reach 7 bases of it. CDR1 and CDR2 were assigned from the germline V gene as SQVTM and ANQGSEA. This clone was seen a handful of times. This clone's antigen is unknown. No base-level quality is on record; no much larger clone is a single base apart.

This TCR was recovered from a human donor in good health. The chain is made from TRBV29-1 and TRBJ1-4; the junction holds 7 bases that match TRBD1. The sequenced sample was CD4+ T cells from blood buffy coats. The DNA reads TGCAGCGTTGCGACAGGGTTTGGCGAAAAACTGTTTTTT. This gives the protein CSVATGFGEKLFF.